This T cell receptor (beta chain) was found in a study of Ad26.COV2.S vaccination and SARS-CoV-2 variants (dated by TCRdb to the early 2020s). Looking at the study overall: Donors in the vaccine arm were drawn from COV1001, a phase I-IIa trial of Ad26.COV2.S in healthy adults that was multicentre, randomized, double-blind and placebo-controlled. Sequencing of the TCRbeta repertoire served to evaluate the specificity and breadth of SARS-CoV-2-reactive T cell receptors following Ad26.COV2.S vaccination. A total of some 30 samples were included in the TCR-sequenced set, comprising about 20 Ad26.COV2.S vaccine recipients, 5 placebo recipients and 8 SARS-CoV-2 convalescent individuals. Trial participants were randomized into five groups of five, in which low-dose or high-dose Ad26.COV2.S was given once or twice, or placebo was given on both occasions. Investigators remained blinded to trial group allocation during experiments and outcome assessment. Ad26.COV2.S was administered intramuscularly at 5 x 10^10 or 1 x 10^11 viral particles, either as a single shot or as two shots given 56 days apart.

Per the germline V gene, SGHRS is the CDR1 and YFSETQ is the CDR2. There are 14 amino acids in the CDR3, from cysteine to phenylalanine inclusive. Kept here is only the CDR3 DNA, which spans 42 bases and is read in frame from base 1. After removal of 1 base from V and 4 bases from J, the junction retains 4 bases not matched to a gene. Overall study results and their limits: Vaccine and placebo recipients had similar non-spike TCR breadth, a finding consistent with the vaccine containing only spike. Ad26.COV2.S recipients had higher spike-specific TCR breadth than placebo recipients (P = 0.0014). The study was not powered to compare responses between vaccine doses or regimens. According to the authors, total T cell responses may have been underestimated by the TCR breadth and depth analyses. Substantial breadth of spike-specific CD8+ and CD4+ T cell responses was reported after vaccination.

The immunoSEQ Assay was the method used to sequence TCRbeta CDR3 regions. After extraction, genomic DNA underwent amplification by bias-controlled multiplex PCR, followed by high-throughput sequencing. On the study's bioinformatics: To quantify the absolute abundance of every unique TCRbeta CDR3 region, sequences were collapsed and filtered. T cell fraction was estimated by normalization of TCRbeta template counts to usable DNA, with usable DNA being measured through amplification of reference genes present in all nucleated cells. Repertoire TCRs were annotated as SARS-CoV-2-specific when V gene, CDR3 amino acid sequence and J gene were exactly matched to a known reactive TCR set. The reference SARS-CoV-2 TCR set was derived from MIRA and filtered for enrichment in COVID-19-positive ImmuneCODE repertoires, a step that removed public or cross-reactive TCRs. Drawing on the MIRA antigens, annotated TCRs were analysed further at the level of specific ORF or position within ORF. Breadth was defined as the number of annotated unique rearrangements divided by the total number of unique productive rearrangements, and depth was defined as the summed frequency of the annotated unique rearrangements. Two-sided Wilcoxon rank-sum tests were used to compare TCR breadth between groups. Drawn from immuneACCESS, this table holds only the in-frame rearrangements with V and J called that TCRdb kept. Clones are partly lost; checked studies trace under half to an unresolved V gene and leave the rest unexplained. Clone size and V and J calls were adopted from that table, with D and trimming inferred from the DNA. The sample table records 360,000 or so clones; around 87% of these occur just once. In total, the top ten clones hold roughly 3.1% of the sample.

A remark on this clone: It has no known antigen specificity. No clone much larger than this one lies a single base away; base qualities are absent.

The sample's treatment or condition label, in plain terms: over 15 received Ad26.COV2.S at low or high dose, single or two shots; roughly five received placebo; per-sample allocation not given. Repertoires of vaccine and placebo recipients were sequenced from samples collected on day 63 after the first injection. Between 29 July and 7 August 2020, Cohort 1b enrolled 20 to 30 adults aged 18-55 years at one site in Boston, USA. Ad26.COV2.S was a replication-incompetent adenovirus type 26 vector that expressed a prefusion-stabilized SARS-CoV-2 spike protein derived from the original Wuhan strain. This clonotype was sampled from a person between 18 and 60 years old who received the Ad26.COV2.S COVID-19 vaccine or a placebo. The chain joins TRBV5-1 to TRBJ2-5; 7 bases in between match TRBD2. The specimen was peripheral blood, collected in a trial of Ad26.COV2.S vaccine versus placebo. CDR3 protein: CASSLYGGTETQYF. The DNA is as follows: TGCGCCAGCAGCTTGTACGGGGGGACAGAGACCCAGTACTTC.